This T cell receptor beta chain is from a study of lymphopenia after photon versus proton radiotherapy. The CDR3 is 14 residues long. The V gene end was trimmed by 4 bases and the J gene end by 5 bases; junction bases not matched to a gene: 3. Germline lookup yields CDR1 MNHEY and CDR2 SMNVEV (reference sequence). Generated by immunoSEQ multiplex PCR, the TCRdb table keeps only in-frame clones and is missing some. The sample records around 70,000 clones, approximately 90% being singletons. The sequence came from a woman aged 40-49 years with cholangiocarcinoma. V is TRBV27 and J is TRBJ2-2, with 8 bases lining up with TRBD1. The sequencing used peripheral blood, collected from a patient treated with photon-based radiotherapy. The CDR3: CASSYYRGTGELFF. CDR3 bases: TGTGCCAGCAGTTACTACAGGGGGACCGGGGAGCTGTTTTTT.